The present entry profiles one TCR beta chain with its context. Antigen specificity is unknown. This sample is drawn from a study of vaccination effects on CD4 cells after COVID-19. About the study: All study participants received two doses of BNT162b2 or mRNA-1273 vaccine. Samples came from a couple of convalescent patients 16 days and one week before vaccination.

The protocol was immunoSEQ multiplex PCR, while the TCRdb copy is restricted to in-frame clones and leaves out a portion. The sample has around 75,000 clones; around 72% are singletons. Before sequencing took place, the ViraFEST assay used viral peptide pools to expand antigen-specific CD4+ T cells. At the end of about 9 days of culture, CD4+ T cells were isolated. The person was diagnosed with PCR-confirmed SARS-CoV-2 infection between March and December 2020. CDR1 and CDR2 from the germline V gene are LGHNT and FRNRAP. The CDR3 sequence is 15 residues long. V gave up 0 bases and J gave up 5 bases, with 13 bases separating them.

V is TRBV12-5 and J is TRBJ1-1; weak D call: TRBD1 (6 bases). The source was CD4+ T cells from PBMCs cultured with HIV peptides, collected before COVID-19 vaccination. Sample subset: HIV-1 Nef peptide pool negative control/reference culture. This TCR was recovered from a human donor who had a prior SARS-CoV-2 infection. The CDR3 DNA sequence: TGTGCTAGTGGTTTGGTAGGGACCGGACAGACTGAAGCTTTCTTT. Protein: CASGLVGTGQTEAFF.